The 3 T cell receptor beta chains below all came from one sample that was sequenced in a study of cytomegalovirus exposure and HLA in healthy donors. Assay: immunoSEQ multiplex PCR; the TCRdb copy retains only in-frame clones and omits some. The sample carries more than 45,000 clones, just under 95% recorded once. Sequences were obtained from PBMCs. All receptors derive from a young man in good health and CMV-seronegative.

CDR3 in DNA: TGTGCCAGCAGCCGGACTAGCGGGAGTACGACTGAGCAGTTCTTC. It translates to CASSRTSGSTTEQFF. The V and J genes are TRBV11-2 and TRBJ2-1, with 13 bases that match TRBD2. There are 15 residues in the CDR3. V lost 5 bases to trimming and J lost 9 bases; unmatched junction nucleotides: 7. Germline CDR1 reads SGHAT; CDR2 reads FQNNGV.

V is TRBV18 and J is TRBJ2-2; TRBD2 matches at 8 bases. This CDR3 spans 15 amino acids. Trimming removed 1 base from V and 5 bases from J; junction bases left unmatched: 3. Germline V gene sequence: CDR1 KGHSH, CDR2 LQKENI. CDR3 nucleotide sequence: TGTGCCAGCTCACCACAACAGCGGGGGACCGGGGAGCTGTTTTTT. Encoded protein: CASSPQQRGTGELFF.

The chain joins TRBV19 to TRBJ2-4; D perhaps matches TRBD1 (6 bases). Trimming took 5 bases from V and 3 from J, leaving 11 bases between them. From germline, CDR1 is LNHDA and CDR2 SQIVND (reference sequence). This CDR3 contains 14 residues. CDR3 in amino acids: CASSAGQNKNIQYF. CDR3 sequence (DNA): TGTGCCAGTAGTGCTGGACAGAACAAAAACATTCAGTACTTC. The variable domain in full, with the rest retrieved from reference TRBV19 and TRBJ2-4, is DGGITQSPKYLFRKEGQNVTLSCEQNLNHDAMYWYRQDPGQGLRLIYYSQIVNDFQKGDIAEGYSVSREKKESFPLTVTSAQKNPTAFYLCASSAGQNKNIQYFGAGTRLSVL.